Presented here are 18 T cell receptor beta chains from one specimen sequenced in a study of blood T cell repertoires in COVID-19. The method was immunoSEQ multiplex PCR; TCRdb's version includes in-frame clones alone and lacks a portion of them. The data show over 100,000 clones, with around 82% seen just once and 4.8% held by the top ten. The sample consisted of peripheral blood. These receptors came from a man in his 60s with acute or convalescent COVID-19.

The rearrangement uses TRBV2 and TRBJ2-1; TRBD1 agrees at 10 bases. Germline CDR1 reads SNHLY; CDR2 reads FYNNEI. V shed 4 bases, J shed 3 bases, and the junction held 6 bases outside the gene matches. The CDR3 extends over 16 amino acids. The CDR3 loop is CASSGQGAYYYNEQFF. For the CDR3, the DNA is TGTGCCAGCAGTGGACAGGGGGCCTACTACTACAATGAGCAGTTCTTC.

The chain joins TRBV7-9 to TRBJ1-2; D is ambiguous. CDR1 and CDR2 from the germline V gene are SEHNR and FQNEAQ (reference sequence). The CDR3 loop spans 13 amino acids. The V gene lost 4 bases and the J gene lost 5 bases, with 11 bases spanning the gap. The chain's CDR3 is CASSYGEAYGYTF. The CDR3 DNA follows: TGTGCCAGCAGCTATGGGGAGGCGTATGGCTACACCTTC.

This CDR3 reads CASSLESNYNEQFF. CDR3 nucleotides: TGTGCCAGCAGCTTAGAGTCTAATTACAATGAGCAGTTCTTC. The V gene is TRBV7-9, the J gene TRBJ2-1, with D unresolved. CDR1 and CDR2 (germline): SEHNR, FQNEAQ (reference sequence). Trimming took off 1 base at V and 4 bases at J, with 8 bases between the two ends. CDR3 length: 14 residues.

The chain links TRBV24-1 to TRBJ2-1, with D possibly TRBD1 on 6 matching bases. The CDR3 sequence is 12 residues long. Deletions cut 9 bases from V and 4 bases from J, with 9 bases between. Germline V gene lookup returns CDR1 KGHDR and CDR2 SFDVKD. CDR3 amino acids: CATPTGYNEQFF. The CDR3 coding sequence is TGTGCCACCCCGACAGGTTACAATGAGCAGTTCTTC.

J is TRBJ2-7 and V is TRBV4-1, with D perhaps TRBD2 (6 bases). CDR3 size: 17 residues. The germline gives CDR1 MGHRA, CDR2 YSYEKL. The ends were cut back, 1 base at V and 3 bases at J, with 19 bases in the middle. Here the CDR3 DNA reads TGCGCCAGCAGCCAAGGAACTCTGACTAGATCTATCTACGAGCAGTACTTC. Its translation: CASSQGTLTRSIYEQYF.

This sequence joins TRBV9 and TRBJ2-2; D ambiguous. Germline assignment: CDR1 SGDLS and CDR2 YYNGEE. V lost 8 bases and J 0 bases, leaving 11 bases between the germline ends. The CDR3 runs 14 residues. This CDR3 is CASALRANTGELFF. CDR3 DNA: TGTGCCAGTGCTCTTCGAGCGAACACCGGGGAGCTGTTTTTT.

The chain has TRBV19 and TRBJ1-1, with D possibly being TRBD1 (6 bases). Germline V gene data show CDR1 as LNHDA and CDR2 as SQIVND (reference sequence). The ends were cut back, 2 bases at V and 2 bases at J, with 9 bases in the middle. The CDR3 runs to 14 residues. The CDR3 loop is CASSITGINTEAFF. CDR3 coding DNA: TGTGCCAGTAGTATAACAGGGATAAACACTGAAGCTTTCTTT.

This clone was counted many times. V gene TRBV7-2 combines with J gene TRBJ1-5; D is unclear. This CDR3 comprises 14 residues. The germline V and J ends were trimmed by 2 bases and 2 bases, with 7 bases remaining between them. The germline V gene has CDR1 SGHTA and CDR2 FQGNSA. The CDR3 nucleotides read TGTGCCAGCAGCTTAAGGGAGGGCAATCAGCCCCAGCATTTT. Translated, it gives CASSLREGNQPQHF.

The chain uses TRBV6-5 and TRBJ2-1, with TRBD2 matching over 11 bases. Germline lookup yields CDR1 MNHEY and CDR2 SVGAGI. The CDR3 is 14 amino acids. J lost 6 bases, V lost 10 bases, and 8 bases had no gene match. For the CDR3, the DNA is TGTGCCATCGTTAGCGGGGGGGACGTCAATGAGCAGTTCTTC. Its translation: CAIVSGGDVNEQFF.

The rearrangement uses TRBV27 and TRBJ1-2; 7 bases fit TRBD1. From germline, CDR1 is MNHEY and CDR2 SMNVEV (reference sequence). There are 13 residues in the CDR3. V trimming: 4 bases; J trimming: 8 bases; junction bases outside the gene matches: 7. CDR3 bases: TGTGCCAGCAGTTCCTTGACAGGGAGCGGCTACACCTTC. Translated: CASSSLTGSGYTF.

This chain links TRBV6-2 or TRBV6-3 with TRBJ1-1; D unclear. The CDR3 is 18 amino acids. Germline CDR1 MNHEY, CDR2 SVGEGT. V was shortened by 5 bases and J by 0 bases, with 22 bases between the two germline ends. The DNA of the CDR3 is TGTGCCAGCAGTACGCCTCGGGAGGGCTTTACGATGAACACTGAAGCTTTCTTT. This gives the protein CASSTPREGFTMNTEAFF.

V usage is TRBV7-9 and J usage is TRBJ2-1, with 9 bases fitting TRBD2. The CDR3 spans 15 residues. Per germline, CDR1 SEHNR and CDR2 FQNEAQ (reference sequence). V lost 3 bases and J lost 9; bases outside the gene matches: 9. CDR3 residues: CASSFGAGGVGEQFF. DNA of the CDR3: TGTGCCAGCAGCTTCGGCGCGGGAGGGGTAGGTGAGCAGTTCTTC.

This chain links TRBV7-2 with TRBJ1-5, with 8 bases aligning to TRBD1. V was clipped by 4 bases and J by 3 bases; unmatched bases: 5. The CDR3 runs 15 residues. Germline assignment: CDR1 SGHTA and CDR2 FQGNSA. The CDR3 spells CASSYGQGHNQPQHF. DNA for the CDR3: TGTGCCAGCAGCTACGGACAGGGCCACAATCAGCCCCAGCATTTT.

The chain carries TRBV7-9 and TRBJ2-5, with TRBD2 identical over 10 bases. The CDR3 has 15 residues. With V trimmed by 5 bases and J by 5 bases, 8 bases remained unmatched. The germline V gene has CDR1 SEHNR and CDR2 FQNEAQ (reference sequence). In DNA form, the CDR3 reads TGTGCCAGCAGCAGGGTAGCGGGAGGAGTGGAGACCCAGTACTTC. Protein sequence: CASSRVAGGVETQYF.

CDR3 sequence (DNA): TGTGCCAGCTCAACCTGGACAGAGAACTATGGCTACACCTTC. This codes for CASSTWTENYGYTF. The rearrangement uses TRBV7-3 and TRBJ1-2, with D perhaps TRBD1 (6 bases). Germline V gives CDR1 SGHTA, CDR2 FQGTGA. With 8 bases removed from V and 2 bases from J, the gap between germline ends came to 15 bases. The CDR3 spans 14 residues.

The rearrangement uses TRBV7-9 and TRBJ2-7; 9 positions match TRBD1. V trimming: 5 bases; J trimming: 5 bases; junction bases outside the gene matches: 10. The CDR3 consists of 15 residues. From germline, CDR1 is SEHNR and CDR2 FQNEAQ (reference sequence). The CDR3 loop reads CASSRPGQGAHEQYF. In DNA form, the CDR3 reads TGTGCCAGCAGCCGTCCGGGACAGGGAGCCCACGAGCAGTACTTC.

V usage is TRBV2 and J usage is TRBJ2-5, with 8 bases identical to TRBD2. V lost 1 base, J lost 5 bases, and 3 bases stayed unmatched. The germline gives CDR1 SNHLY, CDR2 FYNNEI. The CDR3 spans 14 residues. CDR3: CASSEGLAWETQYF. CDR3 coding DNA: TGTGCCAGCAGTGAAGGACTAGCGTGGGAGACCCAGTACTTC.

The rearrangement joins TRBV13 to TRBJ2-7; 8 bases map to TRBD2. Germline loops: CDR1 PRHDT, CDR2 FYEKMQ (reference sequence). The length of the CDR3 is 13 residues. The V and J ends lost 8 bases and 6 bases, in that order; junction bases with no gene match: 9. The CDR3 DNA is TGTGCCAGCGCGGGGGGAAAACCGCTCGAGCAGTACTTC. Its translation: CASAGGKPLEQYF.